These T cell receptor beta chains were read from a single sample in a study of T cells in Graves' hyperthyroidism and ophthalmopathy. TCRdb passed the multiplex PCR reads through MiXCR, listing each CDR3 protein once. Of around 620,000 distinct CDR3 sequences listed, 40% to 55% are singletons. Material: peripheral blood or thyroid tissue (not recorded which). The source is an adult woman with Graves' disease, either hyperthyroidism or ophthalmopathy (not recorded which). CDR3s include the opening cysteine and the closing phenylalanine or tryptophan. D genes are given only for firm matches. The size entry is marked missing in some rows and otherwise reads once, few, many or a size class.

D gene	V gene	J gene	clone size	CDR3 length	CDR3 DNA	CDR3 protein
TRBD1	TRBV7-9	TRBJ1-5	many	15	TGTGCCAGCAGCCTCAGGGGGGGCAGGGACCAGCCCCAGCATTTT	CASSLRGGRDQPQHF
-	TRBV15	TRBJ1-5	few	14	TGTGCCACCAGCAGAAGTTATGGCAATCAGCCCCAGCATTTT	CATSRSYGNQPQHF
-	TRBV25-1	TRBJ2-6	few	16	TGTGCCAGCCCCCGTAATAGTGGGCCTGGGGCCAACGTCCTGACTTTC	CASPRNSGPGANVLTF
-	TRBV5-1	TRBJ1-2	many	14	TGCGCCAGCAGCTTGGATTCGGGGGCGGATGGCTACACCTTC	CASSLDSGADGYTF
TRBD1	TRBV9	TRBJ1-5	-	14	TGTGCCAGCAGCGAGGGGGCTACCAATCAGCCCCAGCATTTT	CASSEGATNQPQHF
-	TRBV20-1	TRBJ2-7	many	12	TGCAGTGCGCCCGGGACAAACTACGAGCAGTACTTC	CSAPGTNYEQYF
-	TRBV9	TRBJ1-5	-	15	TGTGCCAGCAGCCCCAGGGTCTCGGGCAATCAGCCCCAGCATTTT	CASSPRVSGNQPQHF
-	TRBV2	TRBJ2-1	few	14	TGTGCCATCAGTGAGTCGGTGGGGCTGGATGAGCAGTTCTTC	CAISESVGLDEQFF
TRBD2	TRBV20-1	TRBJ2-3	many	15	TGCAGTGCACACGCCGGGACTAGCGCGATAGATACGCAGTATTTT	CSAHAGTSAIDTQYF
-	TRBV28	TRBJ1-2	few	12	TGTGCCAGCACTTGGAGTAACTATGGCTACACCTTC	CASTWSNYGYTF
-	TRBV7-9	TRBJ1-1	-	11	TGTGCCAGCAGCTTAGATGCTGAAGCTTTCTTT	CASSLDAEAFF
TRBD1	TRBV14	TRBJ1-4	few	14	TGTGCCAGCAGCCAGCGGAGGACAGGTGAAAAACTGTTTTTT	CASSQRRTGEKLFF
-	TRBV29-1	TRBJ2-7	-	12	TGCAGCTTGGAGGCGCGGGGCTACGAGCAGTACTTC	CSLEARGYEQYF
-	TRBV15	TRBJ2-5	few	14	TGTGCCACCAGCAGAGAGGGCGGTCAAGAGACCCAGTACTTC	CATSREGGQETQYF
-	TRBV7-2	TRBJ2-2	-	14	-	CASSLRNAPGSCFF
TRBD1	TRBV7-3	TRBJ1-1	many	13	TGTGCCAGCAGCTCGGCAACTGACAGGGTAGCTTTCTTT	CASSSATDRVAFF
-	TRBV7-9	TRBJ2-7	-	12	TGTGCCAGCAGCCCTGACCACTACGAGCAGTACTTC	CASSPDHYEQYF
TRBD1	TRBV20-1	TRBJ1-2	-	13	TGCAGTGCTCCCGGGACAGGGGGAAGCGGCTACACCTTC	CSAPGTGGSGYTF
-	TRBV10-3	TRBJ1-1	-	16	TGTGCCATCAGTTTGGACGAGAACAAGGGGAAAACTGAAGCTTTCTTT	CAISLDENKGKTEAFF
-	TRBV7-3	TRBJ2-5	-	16	TGTGCCAGCAGTTTAACCTTGGGAAGGTTGCGGGAGACCCAGTACTTC	CASSLTLGRLRETQYF
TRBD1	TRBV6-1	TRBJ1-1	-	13	TGTGCCATTGACAGGGGGCAAGGCACTGAAGCTTTCTTT	CAIDRGQGTEAFF
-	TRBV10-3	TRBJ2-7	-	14	TGTGCCAGCAGAACGATGGGGATTTCCTACGAGCAGTACTTC	CASRTMGISYEQYF
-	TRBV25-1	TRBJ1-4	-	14	TGTGCCAGCACCCGGACGTTAGGGGATGAAAAACTGTTTTTT	CASTRTLGDEKLFF
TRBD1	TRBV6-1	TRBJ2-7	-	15	TGTGCCAGCAGTGAGTGGCAGGGGGCCTCTTCCGAGCAGTACTTC	CASSEWQGASSEQYF
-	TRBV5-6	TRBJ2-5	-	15	TGTGCCAGCCAGAGCCGAGACGCGGTCCGGGGGACCCAGTACTTC	CASQSRDAVRGTQYF
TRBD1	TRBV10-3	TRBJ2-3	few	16	TGTGCCATCAGCGCTTCTGGACAGGGGAACGCAGATACGCAGTATTTT	CAISASGQGNADTQYF
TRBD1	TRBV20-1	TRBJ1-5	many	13	TGCAGTGCTACCGGACAGGGAGGTCAGCCCCAGCATTTT	CSATGQGGQPQHF
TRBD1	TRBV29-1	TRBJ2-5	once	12	TGCAGCCCGACAGGGGGCCAAGAGACCCAGTACTTC	CSPTGGQETQYF
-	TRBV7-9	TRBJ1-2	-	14	TGTGCCAGCAGCCAAGATCAGGTGTCAGCTGGAAACACCTTC	CASSQDQVSAGNTF
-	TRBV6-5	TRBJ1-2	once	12	TGTGCCAGCACCCGTCCCGGACAGGGCTACACCTTC	CASTRPGQGYTF
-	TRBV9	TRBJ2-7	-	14	TGTGCCAGCAGAGATCTAGGGGGTCCCAACGAGCAGTACTTC	CASRDLGGPNEQYF
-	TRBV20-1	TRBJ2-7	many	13	TGCAGTGCTAGACCACAATTCTCCTACGAGCAGTACTTC	CSARPQFSYEQYF
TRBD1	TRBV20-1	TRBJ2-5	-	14	TGCAGTGCTAGAGGGGACAGGTCCCAAGAGACCCAGTACTTC	CSARGDRSQETQYF
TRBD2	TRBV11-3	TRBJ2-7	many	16	TGTGCCAGCAGCTTGGGCTCCGGGACTAGCGGATCCGAGCAGTACTTC	CASSLGSGTSGSEQYF
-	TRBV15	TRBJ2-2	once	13	TGTGCCACCACCGAGGGCGGCACCGGGGAGCTGTTTTTT	CATTEGGTGELFF
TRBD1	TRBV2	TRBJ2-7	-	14	TGTGCCAGCAAGGGTGCAGGGGGCGGCTACGAGCAGTACTTC	CASKGAGGGYEQYF
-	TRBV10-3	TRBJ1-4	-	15	TGTGCCACCACTAGCACCGGGGCCCCTAATGAAAAACTGTTTTTT	CATTSTGAPNEKLFF
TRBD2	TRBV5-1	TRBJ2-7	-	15	TGCGCCAGCAGCTTGCCCGGGGGGACTTCCTACGAGCAGTACTTC	CASSLPGGTSYEQYF
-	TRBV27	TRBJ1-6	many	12	TGTGCCAGCCACGGGGTAAGATCACCCCTCCACTTT	CASHGVRSPLHF
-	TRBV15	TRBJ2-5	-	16	TGTGCCACCAGCTTTCCGGGGGCATCCGGTCAAGAGACCCAGTACTTC	CATSFPGASGQETQYF
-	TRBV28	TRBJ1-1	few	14	TGTGCCAGCAGTTCCCCAGCCGGGGGGACTGAAGCTTTCTTT	CASSSPAGGTEAFF
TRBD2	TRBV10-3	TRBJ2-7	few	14	TGTGCCATCAGGGATACTAGCGGTTCCTACGAGCAGTACTTC	CAIRDTSGSYEQYF